The TCR beta chain under discussion was sequenced for a study of siplizumab effects on memory and regulatory T cells (dated by TCRdb to the late 2010s). Turning to the overall study: The study looked at the effect of siplizumab, an anti-CD2 antibody, on alloreactive T-cell subsets in allogeneic mixed lymphocyte reactions made from human PBMCs. Study-wide findings and limitations: The cumulative frequency of alloreactive sequences that could be traced back to unstimulated CD4+ memory T cells was significantly reduced by siplizumab. Among mappable alloreactive CD4+ clones, the Treg-derived fraction averaged approximately 72% with siplizumab versus roughly 25% in control reactions. Whether proliferating Tregs from siplizumab cultures were suppressive was not functionally confirmed. For roughly 75-95% of proliferating CD4+ or CD8+ clones, no naive or memory phenotype could be assigned. Greater diversity appeared to be present in unstimulated naive T cells than in memory T cells, and a substantial contribution to the alloresponse seemed to be made by naive cells. Sequences below about 10^-5 frequency were poorly captured, so only a minor fraction of alloreactive clones could be mapped to unstimulated subsets.

CDR1 and CDR2, per the germline V gene (reference sequence), are SEHNR and FQNEAQ. V was cut back by 3 bases and J by 2 bases, leaving a gap of 16 bases between them. The CDR3, from cysteine to phenylalanine, totals 16 residues. The CDR3 DNA has 48 bases and is translated from base 1. Receptor libraries were prepared by the immunoSEQ multiplex PCR assay. The deep sequencing platform assayed approximately 100,000 TCR templates per sample. Genomic DNA extracted from sorted T cells was used for TCRbeta CDR3 sequencing. Turning to the authors' computational methods: The R programming language was used for clonal analysis of TCRbeta CDR3 data. Alloreactive CD4+ and CD8+ clones were defined by comparing unstimulated samples with post-reaction CFSE-low samples. Alloreactive CD4+ clones were assigned to regulatory or non-regulatory origin by matching sequences to sorted unstimulated Treg and non-Treg repertoires. TCRdb retrieved this table from immuneACCESS and kept in-frame rearrangements only. Not all clones are present; in checked studies, unresolved V genes account for under half, and no reason is known for the remainder. The V and J calls and clone size were taken over from that table, and D and trimming were inferred from the DNA. The sample data list 99,000 or so clones, and 90% to 95% of these were observed just once. The ten largest clones capture about 0.32% of the sample.

Sorted unstimulated T cells, along with proliferating T cells recovered from mixed lymphocyte reactions, underwent TCRbeta CDR3 sequencing. Fresh whole blood from some eleven HLA-typed healthy donors was used to isolate PBMCs. Of note for this clone: Its antigen is currently not known. No base qualities exist here, and no much larger clone lies one base off it.

The sample was CD4+ T cells sorted from blood. The TCR was taken from a human donor in good health. Rearrangement joined TRBV7-9 to TRBJ1-1; no confident D gene assignment can be made. The encoded CDR3 is CASSFELGRLNTEAFF. The DNA sequence reads TGTGCCAGCAGCTTTGAGTTGGGGAGGCTAAACACTGAAGCTTTCTTT.